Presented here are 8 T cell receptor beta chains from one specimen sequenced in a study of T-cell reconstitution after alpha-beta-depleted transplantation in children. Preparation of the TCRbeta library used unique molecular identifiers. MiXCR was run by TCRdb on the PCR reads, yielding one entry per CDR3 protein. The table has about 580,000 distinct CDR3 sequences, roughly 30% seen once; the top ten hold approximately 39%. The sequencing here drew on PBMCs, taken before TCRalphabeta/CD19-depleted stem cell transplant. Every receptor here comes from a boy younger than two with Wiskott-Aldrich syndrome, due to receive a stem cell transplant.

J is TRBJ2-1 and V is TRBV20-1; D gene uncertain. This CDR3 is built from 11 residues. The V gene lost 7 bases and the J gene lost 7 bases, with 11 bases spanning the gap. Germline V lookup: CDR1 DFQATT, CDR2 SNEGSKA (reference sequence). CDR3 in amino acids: CSGAAKNEQFF. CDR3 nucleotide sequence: TGCAGTGGCGCTGCTAAGAATGAGCAGTTCTTC.

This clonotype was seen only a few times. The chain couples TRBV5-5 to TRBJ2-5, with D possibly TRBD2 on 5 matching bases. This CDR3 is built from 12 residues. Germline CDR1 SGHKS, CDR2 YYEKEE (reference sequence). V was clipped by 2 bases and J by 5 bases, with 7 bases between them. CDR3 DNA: TGTGCCAGCAGCTTATGGGAGGAGACCCAGTACTTC. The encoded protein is CASSLWEETQYF.

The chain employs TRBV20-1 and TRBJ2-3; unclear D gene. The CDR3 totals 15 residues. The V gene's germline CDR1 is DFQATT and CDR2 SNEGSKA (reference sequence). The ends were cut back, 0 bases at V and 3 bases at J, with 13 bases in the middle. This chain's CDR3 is CSARDLGQVTDTQYF. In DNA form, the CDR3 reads TGCAGTGCTAGAGATCTAGGGCAGGTGACAGATACGCAGTATTTT.

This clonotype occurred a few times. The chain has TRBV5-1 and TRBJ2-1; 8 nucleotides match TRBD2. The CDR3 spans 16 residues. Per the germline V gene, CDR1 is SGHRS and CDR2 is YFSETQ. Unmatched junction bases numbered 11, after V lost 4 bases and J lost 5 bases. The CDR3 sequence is CASSIPSGFGNNEQFF. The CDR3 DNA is TGCGCCAGCAGCATCCCTAGCGGGTTCGGCAACAATGAGCAGTTCTTC.

The CDR3 DNA is TGTGCCAGCAGTTACTCAGGGGGCGGAGAGACCCAGTACTTC. Translating gives CASSYSGGGETQYF. The rearrangement links TRBV6-5 to TRBJ2-5; 7 bases are a match to TRBD1. V trimming: 0 bases; J trimming: 4 bases; junction bases outside the gene matches: 2. The CDR3 runs 14 residues. Germline values: CDR1 MNHEY, CDR2 SVGAGI.

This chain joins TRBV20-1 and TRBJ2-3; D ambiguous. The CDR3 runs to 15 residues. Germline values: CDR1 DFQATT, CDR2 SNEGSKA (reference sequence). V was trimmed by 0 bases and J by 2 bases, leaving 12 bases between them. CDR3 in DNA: TGCAGTGCTAGAGATCGGCTAGGAATCACAGATACGCAGTATTTT. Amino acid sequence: CSARDRLGITDTQYF.

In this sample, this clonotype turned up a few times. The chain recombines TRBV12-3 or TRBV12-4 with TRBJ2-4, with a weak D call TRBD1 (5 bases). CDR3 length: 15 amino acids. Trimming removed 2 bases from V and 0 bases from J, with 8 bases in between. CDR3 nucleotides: TGTGCCAGCAGTTTAAGGGGAAAAGCCAAAAACATTCAGTACTTC. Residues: CASSLRGKAKNIQYF.

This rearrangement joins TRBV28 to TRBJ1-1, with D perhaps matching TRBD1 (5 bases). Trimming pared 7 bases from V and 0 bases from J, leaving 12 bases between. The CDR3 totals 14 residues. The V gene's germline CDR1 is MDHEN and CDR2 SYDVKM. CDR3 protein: CASTGGGLNTEAFF. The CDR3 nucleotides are TGTGCCAGCACCGGGGGGGGTCTGAACACTGAAGCTTTCTTT.